This entry features one T cell receptor (beta chain) sequence. Its antigen is undetermined. This sample stems from a study of cytomegalovirus exposure and HLA in healthy donors. General study findings and limits: There were some public TCRs occurring in many donors, but most TCR sequences were rare. Cytomegalovirus-associated status was assigned to about 170 TCR beta chains.

Separation from the 666-subject first cohort characterized the roughly 130-subject validation cohort, to which the donors belonged. Clones were read by immunoSEQ multiplex PCR, and TCRdb kept only the in-frame ones, dropping some. Found here are 78,000 or so clones, 90% to 95% of them singletons; the top ten hold more than 2.5%. The CDR3 runs to 17 residues. Trimming left V 3 bases short and J 1 base short, with 16 bases between. Germline V gives CDR1 SGHVS, CDR2 FQNEAQ. This clonotype was obtained from a woman under 30 in good health and CMV-seropositive. The V call is TRBV7-8, the J call TRBJ2-1, with D perhaps matching TRBD2 (6 bases). Source material: PBMCs. This CDR3 is CASSLGLGRSSYNEQFF. DNA of the CDR3: TGTGCCAGCAGCTTGGGACTGGGCCGATCATCCTACAATGAGCAGTTCTTC.